The 21 T cell receptor beta chains below were found in one sample sequenced in a study of blood T cell repertoires in COVID-19. TCRdb keeps only in-frame clones here, not all; method: immunoSEQ multiplex PCR. The profile shows 270,000 or so clones, about 90% of them singletons. Sample: peripheral blood. The source of these receptors is a woman aged 60-75 years with COVID-19, enrolled during active disease.

The chain links TRBV6-5 to TRBJ1-2; 7 bases line up with TRBD1. The trim removed 6 bases at V and 2 bases at J, leaving 3 bases unmatched. The CDR3 has 13 residues. Germline V lookup: CDR1 MNHEY, CDR2 SVGAGI. The CDR3 is CASSLQGNYGYTF. Written as DNA, the CDR3 is TGTGCCAGCAGCTTACAGGGGAACTATGGCTACACCTTC.

This clone was seen once. The rearrangement links TRBV3-1 (or the pseudogene TRBV3-2) to TRBJ1-6; a possible D gene is TRBD1 (6 bases). This CDR3 contains 16 residues. Trimming shortened V by 1 base and J by 8 bases, and 15 bases separated the two germline ends. Germline V gene sequence: CDR1 LGHDT, CDR2 YNNKEL (reference sequence). This CDR3 reads CASSQAQGSGDSPLHF. The CDR3 nucleotides are TGTGCCAGCAGCCAAGCGCAGGGGTCCGGGGATTCACCCCTCCACTTT.

The chain combines TRBV7-9 with TRBJ1-1, with TRBD1 matching 8 bases. V dropped 7 bases and J dropped 4; count of bases not matched to a gene: 8. This CDR3 is 14 amino acids long. Looked up from germline, CDR1 is SEHNR and CDR2 is FQNEAQ (reference sequence). CDR3 nucleotides: TGTGCCAGCACAGACAGGGGCGGGAGCACTGAAGCTTTCTTT. Translated, it gives CASTDRGGSTEAFF.

V gene TRBV18 combines with J gene TRBJ2-5, with D tentatively TRBD1 (6 bases). Per germline, CDR1 KGHSH and CDR2 LQKENI. V dropped 1 base and J dropped 5 bases, with 11 bases sitting between them. CDR3 length: 14 amino acids. The CDR3 DNA is TGTGCCAGCTCACCACGTGGGACAACGGAGACCCAGTACTTC. Translating gives CASSPRGTTETQYF. Complete variable domain (other parts from reference TRBV18 and TRBJ2-5): NAGVMQNPRHLVRRRGQEARLRCSPMKGHSHVYWYRQLPEEGLKFMVYLQKENIIDESGMPKERFSAEFPKEGPSILRIQQVVRGDSAAYFCASSPRGTTETQYFGPGTRLLVL.

V and J are TRBV4-3 and TRBJ2-1, with D maybe TRBD2 (5 bases). V lost 0 bases and J 7 bases, leaving 10 bases between the germline ends. This CDR3 spans 14 amino acids. Germline loops: CDR1 LGHNA, CDR2 YSLEER. The CDR3 DNA reads as TGCGCCAGCAGCCAAGATCGGGGTGGAAATGAGCAGTTCTTC. It specifies CASSQDRGGNEQFF.

This clone was seen a few times. The gene calls are TRBV6-2 or TRBV6-3 and TRBJ2-7, with TRBD1 identical over 12 bases. V shed 5 bases and J 6 bases; nucleotides not matched to a gene: 8. Germline V gives CDR1 MNHEY, CDR2 SVGEGT. The CDR3 has 15 amino acids. The CDR3 DNA reads as TGTGCCAGCAGTCCCCACCGGGACAGGGGGCTCGAGCAGTACTTC. Its translation: CASSPHRDRGLEQYF.

V gene TRBV24-1 combines with J gene TRBJ1-2; TRBD1 agrees at 7 bases. CDR1 is KGHDR and CDR2 is SFDVKD in the germline V gene. CDR3 length: 15 residues. The ends lost 4 bases at V and 7 bases at J; junction bases unmatched: 11. CDR3 in DNA: TGTGCCACCAGTGAATACGAACAGGGGCGTCTTGGCTACACCTTC. Its protein is CATSEYEQGRLGYTF.

The chain is built from TRBV4-3 and TRBJ1-1, with 7 nucleotides matching TRBD1. The ends lost 0 bases at V and 10 bases at J; junction bases unmatched: 11. The germline gives CDR1 LGHNA, CDR2 YSLEER. CDR3 length: 15 residues. For the CDR3, the DNA is TGCGCCAGCAGCCAAGAGTATGGGACAGCCCAAGCAGCTTTCTTT. Translating it yields CASSQEYGTAQAAFF.

CDR3 nucleotide sequence: TGTGCCAGCAGCTTAGGTGGAGGCCTCAAAAACGGCTATGGCTACACCTTC. This gives the protein CASSLGGGLKNGYGYTF. V usage is TRBV7-9 and J usage is TRBJ1-2; the D is unclear. Germline V lookup: CDR1 SEHNR, CDR2 FQNEAQ (reference sequence). Between the trimmed V and J ends, which lost 1 base and 4 bases, there was a span of 19 bases. CDR3 size: 17 residues.

This chain joins TRBV5-1 and TRBJ2-7; D remains ambiguous. V was cut by 1 base and J by 2 bases, with 13 bases left in between. Germline CDR1 reads SGHRS; CDR2 reads YFSETQ. This CDR3 comprises 15 residues. In DNA form, the CDR3 reads TGCGCCAGCAGCTTGAACCAGATCCCAACCTACGAGCAGTACTTC. Its protein is CASSLNQIPTYEQYF.

The V gene is TRBV25-1, the J gene TRBJ2-7, with D perhaps TRBD2 (6 bases). This CDR3 region has 16 residues. CDR1 is MGHDK and CDR2 is SYGVNS in the germline V gene. The V end was cut by 5 bases, the J end by 5 bases, with 22 bases between. CDR3 in amino acids: CASSPQIGGERHEQYF. CDR3 sequence (DNA): TGTGCCAGCAGTCCCCAGATAGGAGGGGAGCGACACGAGCAGTACTTC.

A single count supports this clone. The genes are TRBV7-2 and TRBJ2-2; TRBD1 matches at 9 bases. The V gene end was trimmed by 8 bases and the J gene end by 1 base; junction bases not matched to a gene: 8. CDR1 is SGHTA and CDR2 is FQGNSA in the germline V gene. The CDR3 runs to 16 residues. The DNA for the CDR3 is TGTGCCAGCCGTGAACCGGGACAGGGGAACACCGGGGAGCTGTTTTTT. Translated: CASREPGQGNTGELFF. The whole variable domain, remainder taken from reference TRBV7-2 and TRBJ2-2, is GAGVSQSPSNKVTEKGKDVELRCDPISGHTALYWYRQSLGQGLEFLIYFQGNSAPDKSGLPSDRFSAERTGGSVSTLTIQRTQQEDSAVYLCASREPGQGNTGELFFGEGSRLTVL.

The chain employs TRBV5-1 and TRBJ2-3; 8 bases line up with TRBD2. The J segment lost 0 bases and the V segment lost 4 bases, leaving 7 bases of the junction unmatched. Germline V CDR1 and CDR2: SGHRS, YFSETQ. This CDR3 is 16 amino acids long. CDR3 sequence (DNA): TGCGCCAGCAGCATATTAGCGGGGCGAAGCACAGATACGCAGTATTTT. The encoded protein is CASSILAGRSTDTQYF.

The V call is TRBV5-1, the J call TRBJ1-4; a weak D match, TRBD1 (5 bases). The V end lost 0 bases, the J end lost 0 bases, and 15 bases lay between the germline ends. Looked up from germline, CDR1 is SGHRS and CDR2 is YFSETQ. This CDR3 region has 18 residues. The CDR3 reads CASSLGVRAHSTNEKLFF. The CDR3 DNA sequence: TGCGCCAGCAGCTTGGGAGTCAGGGCCCATTCAACTAATGAAAAACTGTTTTTT.

The V and J genes are TRBV5-1 and TRBJ1-2; D is unclear. This CDR3 has 12 amino acids. Germline-derived CDR1 and CDR2 are SGHRS and YFSETQ. V lost 3 bases to trimming and J lost 6 bases, with 9 bases between them. CDR3 region: CASSSGIHGYTF. The DNA of the CDR3 is TGCGCCAGCAGCTCCGGGATCCATGGCTACACCTTC.

V gene TRBV4-3 combines with J gene TRBJ2-1; TRBD1 might be the D (5 bases). The CDR3 extends over 14 amino acids. V was cut by 0 bases and J by 10 bases, with 13 bases left in between. From germline, CDR1 is LGHNA and CDR2 YSLEER. The CDR3: CASSQEDSPGEQFF. The CDR3 DNA sequence: TGCGCCAGCAGCCAAGAAGACAGCCCGGGCGAGCAGTTCTTC.

V and J are TRBV10-3 and TRBJ2-7; D remains unclear. Trimming left V 3 bases short and J 0 bases short, with 3 bases between. The length of the CDR3 is 12 residues. The germline V gene has CDR1 ENHRY and CDR2 SYGVKD. The CDR3 nucleotides are TGTGCCATCAGTGACGTCTCCTACGAGCAGTACTTC. Residues: CAISDVSYEQYF.

The V gene is TRBV19, the J gene TRBJ1-6; 7 bases are shared with TRBD1. Germline-derived CDR1 and CDR2 are LNHDA and SQIVND (reference sequence). J was trimmed by 0 bases and V by 7 bases; bases with no gene match: 3. This CDR3 contains 15 residues. CDR3 sequence: CASTQGSSYNSPLHF. The CDR3 nucleotides read TGTGCCAGTACACAGGGGAGCTCCTATAATTCACCCCTCCACTTT.

The genes are TRBV6-2 or TRBV6-3 and TRBJ1-1; 7 bases are a match to TRBD1. The germline CDR1 and CDR2 sequences are MNHEY and SVGEGT. Trimming took 3 bases from V and 1 from J; bases not matched to a gene: 5. This CDR3 spans 15 amino acids. The CDR3, as DNA: TGTGCCAGCAGTTATAGGGGGCCGACGAACACTGAAGCTTTCTTT. Amino acids: CASSYRGPTNTEAFF.

This sequence joins TRBV28 and TRBJ1-4; the match to TRBD1 covers 8 bases. Germline CDR1 reads MDHEN; CDR2 reads SYDVKM. The CDR3 sequence is 14 residues long. V trimming: 8 bases; J trimming: 0 bases; junction bases outside the gene matches: 2. CDR3 DNA sequence: TGTGCCAGCTCACAGGGGGCAACTAATGAAAAACTGTTTTTT. Translating gives CASSQGATNEKLFF.

The V gene is TRBV3-1 (or the pseudogene TRBV3-2), the J gene TRBJ1-4; the D is unclear. This CDR3 has 15 amino acids. V was pared by 4 bases and J by 5 bases, with 14 bases between. Germline V CDR1 and CDR2: LGHDT, YNNKEL (reference sequence). The CDR3 here is CASSPPGWENEKLFF. CDR3 nucleotides: TGTGCCAGCAGCCCTCCCGGTTGGGAGAATGAAAAACTGTTTTTT.